This T cell receptor (beta chain) was captured in a study of graft-versus-host responses after intestinal transplantation. Produced via immunoSEQ multiplex PCR; TCRdb's table is partial and in-frame only. Among about 90,000 clones listed, approximately 80% were seen once. Remarks on this clone: Its target is not known.

Germline assignment: CDR1 SGHRS and CDR2 YFSETQ. The trim removed 2 bases at V and 1 base at J, leaving 4 bases unmatched. The CDR3 has 15 amino acids. Sequenced material: unstimulated CD4+ T cells sorted from spleen or lymph node cells, taken before intestinal transplant. The TCR was taken from a human donor who received an intestinal transplant. This chain uses TRBV5-1 with TRBJ2-7; 9 bases fit TRBD1. The CDR3 DNA reads as TGCGCCAGCAGCTTACAGGGACAGGGATCCTACGAGCAGTACTTC. Protein: CASSLQGQGSYEQYF.